What follows describes a single T cell receptor delta chain. This clone has just a few counts. Its antigen has not been determined. A much larger clone differs from this one at a single base, so this may be a read error. Other DNA sequences in the same sample also yield this CDR3. Preparation of the library involved RT-PCR. Instrument used: Illumina MiSeq. After TCRdb called clones again from the public reads with CATT, rows with identical DNA were merged. This sample comprises more than 1,000 delta-chain clones, about 1.8% of them detected only once. The ten largest clones represent around half of the sample. The CDR3 sequence holds 17 residues, the cysteine and phenylalanine included. The kept DNA is CDR3 alone, 51 bases in frame from the first base. At the junction V is shortened by 1 base and J by 0 bases, with 17 bases in between. From the germline V gene, CDR1 is GEAIGNYY and CDR2 is EKD. The data derive from a study of gamma-delta T cells after stem cell transplantation (dated by TCRdb to about 2016).

The specimen was gamma-delta T cells. The TCR sequence derives from a human donor. It is not recorded whose cells these are; they may come from a transplant donor. The rearranged segments are TRDV2 and TRDJ1, and the D gene may be TRDD3, 6 bases matching. The nucleotides are TGTGCCTGTGACACTTCTCTTCTTGGGGGGCACACCGATAAACTCATCTTT. This translates into CACDTSLLGGHTDKLIF.